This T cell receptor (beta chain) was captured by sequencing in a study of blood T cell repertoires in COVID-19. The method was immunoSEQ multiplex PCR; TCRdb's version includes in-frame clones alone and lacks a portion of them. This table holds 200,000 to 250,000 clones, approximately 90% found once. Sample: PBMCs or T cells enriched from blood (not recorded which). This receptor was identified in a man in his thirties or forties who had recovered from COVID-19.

CDR3 protein: CAARTDPSSYEQYF. CDR3 DNA: TGTGCCGCCCGGACAGACCCAAGCTCCTACGAGCAGTACTTC. The J gene is TRBJ2-7, the V gene TRBV6-5, with a tentative D call TRBD1 (6 bases). There are 14 residues in the CDR3. Germline CDR1 and CDR2: MNHEY and SVGAGI. Trimming pared 11 bases from V and 0 bases from J, leaving 17 bases between.